This is a list of T cell receptor beta chains from one sample in a study of T cell responses to AZD1222 COVID-19 vaccine. Some clones are missing from TCRdb's copy, which holds only in-frame ones; the method was immunoSEQ multiplex PCR. Altogether 90,000 to 120,000 clones are present, nearly 90% being singletons, with the ten largest covering roughly 2.5%. The specimen was peripheral blood, collected 28 days after the second AZD1222 dose. The source of these receptors is an adult who received the AZD1222 COVID-19 vaccine. Both conserved end residues are part of each CDR3. The order of the fields is clone size, J gene, D gene, V gene, CDR3 protein, CDR3 DNA. A D gene is named only where the DNA matches it firmly. The size field is filled for only some rows; it gives once, few, many or a size class.

-,TRBJ1-1,TRBD1,TRBV7-9,CASSFLTGGAGTEAFF,TGTGCCAGCAGCTTCTTAACAGGGGGCGCAGGCACTGAAGCTTTCTTT
-,TRBJ1-5,-,TRBV3-1/TRBV3-2,CASSEGQYSNQPQHF,TGTGCCAGCAGCGAAGGACAGTATAGCAATCAGCCCCAGCATTTT
-,TRBJ1-1,-,TRBV5-1,CASSPGAWTLNTEAFF,TGCGCCAGCAGCCCGGGGGCTTGGACATTGAACACTGAAGCTTTCTTT
-,TRBJ2-1,-,TRBV6-5,CASSYRVQAFYDEQFF,TGTGCCAGCAGTTACAGGGTTCAGGCTTTTTATGATGAGCAGTTCTTC
-,TRBJ1-6,-,TRBV28,CASSFLSRSYNSPLHF,TGTGCCAGCAGTTTTTTGAGTCGCTCCTATAATTCACCCCTCCACTTT
once,TRBJ2-2,-,TRBV11-2,CASSPGITGELFF,TGTGCCAGCAGCCCCGGGATCACCGGGGAGCTGTTTTTT
few,TRBJ1-2,TRBD1,TRBV27,CASSPRDREGYTF,TGTGCCAGCAGTCCCCGGGACAGAGAGGGCTACACCTTC
once,TRBJ2-7,TRBD1,TRBV7-9,CASSPTGGQGFNEQYF,TGTGCCAGCAGCCCGACAGGGGGACAGGGTTTTAACGAGCAGTACTTC
-,TRBJ2-4,-,TRBV12-3/TRBV12-4,CASSQSYGNIQYF,TGTGCCAGCAGCCAATCCTATGGTAACATTCAGTACTTC
-,TRBJ1-1,TRBD1,TRBV5-4,CASSSFGQGIFGAFF,TGTGCCAGCAGTTCGTTCGGACAGGGAATTTTTGGAGCTTTCTTT
-,TRBJ1-4,-,TRBV2,CASMERGVSEKLFF,TGTGCCAGCATGGAGCGGGGGGTTAGTGAAAAACTGTTTTTT
-,TRBJ2-2,-,TRBV3-1/TRBV3-2,CASSQKLVANTGELFF,TGTGCCAGCAGCCAAAAATTAGTCGCGAACACCGGGGAGCTGTTTTTT
-,TRBJ1-5,-,TRBV19,CASSYGTPGDQPQHF,TGTGCCAGTAGTTACGGGACACCGGGCGATCAGCCCCAGCATTTT
-,TRBJ2-7,TRBD1,TRBV4-1,CASSQGTGTLDPYEQYF,TGCGCCAGCAGCCAAGGGACAGGTACATTGGATCCCTACGAGCAGTACTTC
-,TRBJ1-5,-,TRBV19,CASSPHSGTVYSNQPQHF,TGTGCCAGTAGTCCTCACTCCGGGACGGTCTATAGCAATCAGCCCCAGCATTTT
-,TRBJ1-2,-,TRBV7-9,CASSEKNYGYTF,TGTGCCAGCAGCGAAAAAAACTATGGCTACACCTTC
-,TRBJ2-2,-,TRBV10-3,CAISDLLHRGGNTGELFF,TGTGCCATCAGTGACCTTCTTCACAGAGGAGGGAACACCGGGGAGCTGTTTTTT
-,TRBJ2-2,-,TRBV7-9,CASSPRTQVGNTGELFF,TGTGCCAGCAGCCCCAGAACTCAGGTGGGGAACACCGGGGAGCTGTTTTTT
-,TRBJ2-7,-,TRBV7-9,CASSSQQGPYEQYF,TGTGCCAGCAGCTCTCAACAGGGTCCCTACGAGCAGTACTTC
-,TRBJ2-1,-,TRBV21-1,CASSKEAGDRGPNEQFF,TGTGCCAGCAGCAAAGAGGCGGGGGACAGAGGCCCCAATGAGCAGTTCTTC
once,TRBJ1-2,TRBD1,TRBV29-1,CSVQWTGLGYTF,TGCAGCGTCCAATGGACAGGTCTTGGCTACACCTTC
-,TRBJ1-5,-,TRBV24-1,CATSESRSNQPQHF,TGTGCCACCAGTGAGTCCCGGTCTAATCAGCCCCAGCATTTT
once,TRBJ2-5,-,TRBV7-9,CASSLVVSGRGETQYF,TGTGCCAGCAGCTTAGTTGTTTCCGGGAGAGGGGAGACCCAGTACTTC
once,TRBJ2-7,-,TRBV28,CASTTSYEQYF,TGTGCCAGCACGACCTCCTACGAGCAGTACTTC
-,TRBJ2-5,TRBD1,TRBV3-1/TRBV3-2,CASSIRTGAQQETQYF,TGTGCCAGCAGCATTCGGACAGGGGCCCAGCAAGAGACCCAGTACTTC
-,TRBJ1-1,-,TRBV28,CASTLYVLMNTEAFF,TGTGCCAGCACGCTCTATGTATTAATGAACACTGAAGCTTTCTTT
-,TRBJ2-2,TRBD2,TRBV29-1,CSARTPGLNTGELFF,TGCAGCGCTCGGACACCGGGACTAAACACCGGGGAGCTGTTTTTT
-,TRBJ2-7,TRBD2,TRBV7-8,CASSFGGRAREQYF,TGTGCCAGCAGCTTCGGCGGGAGGGCTCGAGAGCAGTACTTC
-,TRBJ1-5,-,TRBV5-1,CASSSWDHSNQPQHF,TGCGCCAGCAGCTCTTGGGACCATAGCAATCAGCCCCAGCATTTT
-,TRBJ1-5,-,TRBV21-1,CASSLRTGTGVGNQPQHF,TGTGCCAGCAGTCTGCGCACCGGGACAGGGGTTGGGAATCAGCCCCAGCATTTT
-,TRBJ2-1,TRBD2,TRBV6-4,CASSVLAGGNEQFF,TGTGCCAGCAGTGTACTAGCGGGAGGTAATGAGCAGTTCTTC
-,TRBJ2-5,TRBD2,TRBV7-2,CASSRLAQETQYF,TGTGCCAGCAGCCGACTAGCCCAAGAGACCCAGTACTTC
-,TRBJ1-5,-,TRBV28,CASSARDQPQHF,TGTGCCAGCAGTGCGAGAGATCAGCCCCAGCATTTT
-,TRBJ1-2,-,TRBV7-8,CASSLERPYGYTF,TGTGCCAGCAGCTTAGAACGGCCCTATGGCTACACCTTC
-,TRBJ2-7,TRBD1,TRBV11-3,CASSTRTGLSYEQYF,TGTGCCAGCAGCACCCGGACAGGGTTATCCTACGAGCAGTACTTC
-,TRBJ2-1,TRBD1,TRBV24-1,CATSDIRDRGFKEQFF,TGTGCCACCAGTGATATCCGGGACAGGGGTTTTAAGGAGCAGTTCTTC
-,TRBJ2-5,-,TRBV5-1,CASSLGGGQETQYF,TGCGCCAGCAGCTTGGGTGGCGGGCAAGAGACCCAGTACTTC
once,TRBJ1-5,TRBD1,TRBV3-1/TRBV3-2,CASSRDRDQPQHF,TGTGCCAGCAGCCGAGACAGGGATCAGCCCCAGCATTTT
-,TRBJ1-2,TRBD1,TRBV10-3,CAISGSGQGDHGYTF,TGTGCCATCAGTGGATCGGGACAGGGGGACCATGGCTACACCTTC
-,TRBJ2-7,TRBD1,TRBV14,CASSLNRGYEQYF,TGTGCCAGCAGCCTTAACAGGGGCTACGAGCAGTACTTC
-,TRBJ2-2,-,TRBV3-1/TRBV3-2,CASSQRPANTGELFF,TGTGCCAGCAGCCAAAGGCCCGCGAACACCGGGGAGCTGTTTTTT
-,TRBJ1-2,-,TRBV7-2,CASSLTPGSLNGYTF,TGTGCCAGCAGCTTAACCCCAGGGTCCCTTAATGGCTACACCTTC
few,TRBJ1-2,TRBD1,TRBV12-3/TRBV12-4,CASSYQGADGYTF,TGTGCCAGCAGTTACCAGGGGGCTGATGGCTACACCTTC
-,TRBJ2-2,TRBD2,TRBV2,CASSELARPSGRASRSTGELFF,TGTGCCAGCAGTGAATTAGCTAGGCCTAGCGGGAGGGCGTCGAGAAGTACCGGGGAGCTGTTTTTT